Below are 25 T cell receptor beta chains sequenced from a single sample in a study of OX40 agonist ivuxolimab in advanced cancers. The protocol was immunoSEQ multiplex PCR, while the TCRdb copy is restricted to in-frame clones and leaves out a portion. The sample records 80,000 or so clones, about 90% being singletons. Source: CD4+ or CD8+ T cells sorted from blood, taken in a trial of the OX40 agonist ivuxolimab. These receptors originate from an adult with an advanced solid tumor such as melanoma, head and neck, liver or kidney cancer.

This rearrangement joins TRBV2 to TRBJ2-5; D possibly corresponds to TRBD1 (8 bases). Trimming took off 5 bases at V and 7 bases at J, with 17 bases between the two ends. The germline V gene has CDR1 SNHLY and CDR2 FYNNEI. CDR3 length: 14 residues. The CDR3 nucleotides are TGTGCCAGCAGTTTTTACAGGGGGGAGGGGACCCAGTACTTC. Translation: CASSFYRGEGTQYF.

CDR3 loop: CASSVMITGELFF. For the CDR3, the DNA is TGTGCCAGCAGCGTAATGATCACCGGGGAGCTGTTTTTT. The V gene is TRBV9, the J gene TRBJ2-2; D not resolved. Germline V gene sequence: CDR1 SGDLS, CDR2 YYNGEE. Trimming took 1 base from V and 4 from J, leaving 5 bases between them. The length of the CDR3 is 13 residues. Complete variable domain (other parts from reference TRBV9 and TRBJ2-2): DSGVTQTPKHLITATGQRVTLRCSPRSGDLSVYWYQQSLDQGLQFLIQYYNGEERAKGNILERFSAQQFPDLHSELNLSSLELGDSALYFCASSVMITGELFFGEGSRLTVL.

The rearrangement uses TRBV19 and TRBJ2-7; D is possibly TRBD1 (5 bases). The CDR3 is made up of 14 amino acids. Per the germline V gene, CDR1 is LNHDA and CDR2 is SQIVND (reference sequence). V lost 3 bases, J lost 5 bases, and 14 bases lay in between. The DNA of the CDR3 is TGTGCCAGTAGTATGGGGCAGGGTCGGAACGAGCAGTACTTC. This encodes CASSMGQGRNEQYF. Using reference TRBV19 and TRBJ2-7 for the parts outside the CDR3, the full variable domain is DGGITQSPKYLFRKEGQNVTLSCEQNLNHDAMYWYRQDPGQGLRLIYYSQIVNDFQKGDIAEGYSVSREKKESFPLTVTSAQKNPTAFYLCASSMGQGRNEQYFGPGTRLTVT.

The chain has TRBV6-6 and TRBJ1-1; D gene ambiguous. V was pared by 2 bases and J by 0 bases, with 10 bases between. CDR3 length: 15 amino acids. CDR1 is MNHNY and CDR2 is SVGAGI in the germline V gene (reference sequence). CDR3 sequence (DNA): TGTGCCAGCAGTTACAGTATCGGCCTGAACACTGAAGCTTTCTTT. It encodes CASSYSIGLNTEAFF.

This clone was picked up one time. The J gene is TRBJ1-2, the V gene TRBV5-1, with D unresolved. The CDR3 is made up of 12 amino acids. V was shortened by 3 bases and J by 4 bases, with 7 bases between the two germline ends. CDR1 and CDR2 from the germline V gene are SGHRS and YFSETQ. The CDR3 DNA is TGCGCCAGCAGCTATGATATCTATGGCTACACCTTC. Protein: CASSYDIYGYTF.

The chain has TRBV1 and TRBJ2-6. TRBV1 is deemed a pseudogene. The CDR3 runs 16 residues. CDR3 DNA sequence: TGCACCAGCAGCCAAGAGATGGGCTCTGGGGCCAACGTCCTGACTTTC. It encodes CTSSQEMGSGANVLTF.

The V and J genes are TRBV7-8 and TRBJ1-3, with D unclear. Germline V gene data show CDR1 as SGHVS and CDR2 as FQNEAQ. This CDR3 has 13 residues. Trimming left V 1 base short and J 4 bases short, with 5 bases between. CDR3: CASSLGRGNTIYF. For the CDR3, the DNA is TGTGCCAGCAGCTTAGGACGGGGAAACACCATATATTTT.

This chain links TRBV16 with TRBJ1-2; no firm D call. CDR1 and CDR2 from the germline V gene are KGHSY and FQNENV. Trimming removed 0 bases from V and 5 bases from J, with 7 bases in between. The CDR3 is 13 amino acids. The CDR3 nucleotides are TGTGCCAGCAGCCAATCAGGGCGTTATGGCTACACCTTC. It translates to CASSQSGRYGYTF.

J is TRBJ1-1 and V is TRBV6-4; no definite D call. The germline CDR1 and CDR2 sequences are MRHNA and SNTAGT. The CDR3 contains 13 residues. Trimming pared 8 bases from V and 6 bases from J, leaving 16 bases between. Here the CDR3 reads CASGMTSMAEAFF. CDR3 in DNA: TGTGCCAGCGGGATGACTTCGATGGCTGAAGCTTTCTTT.

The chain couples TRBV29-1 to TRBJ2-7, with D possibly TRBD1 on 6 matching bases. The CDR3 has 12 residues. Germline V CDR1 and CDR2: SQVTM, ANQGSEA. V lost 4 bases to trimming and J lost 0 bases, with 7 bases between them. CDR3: CSVGDNSYEQYF. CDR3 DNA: TGCAGCGTTGGGGACAACTCCTACGAGCAGTACTTC.

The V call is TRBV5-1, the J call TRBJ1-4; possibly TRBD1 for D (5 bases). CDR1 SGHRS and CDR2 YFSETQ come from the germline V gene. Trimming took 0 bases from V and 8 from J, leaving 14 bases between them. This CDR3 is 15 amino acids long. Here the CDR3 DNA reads TGCGCCAGCAGCTTGGTCCCCGGGACGGGAGAAAAACTGTTTTTT. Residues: CASSLVPGTGEKLFF.

The CDR3 region has the DNA TGTGCCAGCAGTACTTACAGGGGGAATCCCCTTGGCTACACCTTC. This gives the protein CASSTYRGNPLGYTF. This rearrangement joins TRBV6-5 to TRBJ1-2, with TRBD1 identical over 8 bases. The CDR3 runs 15 residues. Trimming at V came to 5 bases and at J to 7 bases, leaving 12 bases not matched to a gene. CDR1 and CDR2 from the germline V gene are MNHEY and SVGAGI.

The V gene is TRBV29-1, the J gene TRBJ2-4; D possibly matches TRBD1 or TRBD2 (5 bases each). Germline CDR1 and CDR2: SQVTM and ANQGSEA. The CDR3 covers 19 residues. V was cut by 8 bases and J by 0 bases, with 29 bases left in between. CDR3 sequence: CSSRALGKGDPLAKNIQYF. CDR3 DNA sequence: TGCAGCTCCAGAGCCCTCGGGAAAGGGGACCCACTAGCCAAAAACATTCAGTACTTC.

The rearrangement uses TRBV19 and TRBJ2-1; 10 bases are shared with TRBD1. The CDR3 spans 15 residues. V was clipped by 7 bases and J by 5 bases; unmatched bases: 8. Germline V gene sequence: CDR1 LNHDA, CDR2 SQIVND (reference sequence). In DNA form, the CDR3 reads TGTGCCAGTACCCCCCCCGGGACAGGGGACAATGAGCAGTTCTTC. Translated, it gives CASTPPGTGDNEQFF.

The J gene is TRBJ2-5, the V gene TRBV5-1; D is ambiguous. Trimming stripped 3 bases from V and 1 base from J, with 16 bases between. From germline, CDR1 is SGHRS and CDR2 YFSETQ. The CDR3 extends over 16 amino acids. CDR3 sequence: CASSSGPSEAQETQYF. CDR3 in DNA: TGCGCCAGCAGCTCCGGTCCCAGCGAAGCCCAAGAGACCCAGTACTTC.

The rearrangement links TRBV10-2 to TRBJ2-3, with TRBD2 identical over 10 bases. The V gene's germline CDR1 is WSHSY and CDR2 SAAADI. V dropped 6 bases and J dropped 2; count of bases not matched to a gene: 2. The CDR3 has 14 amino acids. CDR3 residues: CASSLAGDTDTQYF. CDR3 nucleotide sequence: TGCGCCAGCAGCCTAGCGGGAGACACAGATACGCAGTATTTT.

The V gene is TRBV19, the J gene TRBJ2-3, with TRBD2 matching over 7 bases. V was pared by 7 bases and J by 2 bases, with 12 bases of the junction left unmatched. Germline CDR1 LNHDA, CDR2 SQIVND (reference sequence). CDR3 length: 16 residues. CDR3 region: CASTPGASGVTDTQYF. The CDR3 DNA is TGTGCCAGTACCCCTGGGGCTAGCGGAGTCACAGATACGCAGTATTTT. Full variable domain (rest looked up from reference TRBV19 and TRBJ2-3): DGGITQSPKYLFRKEGQNVTLSCEQNLNHDAMYWYRQDPGQGLRLIYYSQIVNDFQKGDIAEGYSVSREKKESFPLTVTSAQKNPTAFYLCASTPGASGVTDTQYFGPGTRLTVL.

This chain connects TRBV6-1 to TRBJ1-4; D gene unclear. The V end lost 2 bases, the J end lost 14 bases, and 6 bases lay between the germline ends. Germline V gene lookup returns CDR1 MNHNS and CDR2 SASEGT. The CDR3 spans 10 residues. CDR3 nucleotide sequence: TGTGCCAGCAGTGAAATATTCCTGTTTTTT. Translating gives CASSEIFLFF.

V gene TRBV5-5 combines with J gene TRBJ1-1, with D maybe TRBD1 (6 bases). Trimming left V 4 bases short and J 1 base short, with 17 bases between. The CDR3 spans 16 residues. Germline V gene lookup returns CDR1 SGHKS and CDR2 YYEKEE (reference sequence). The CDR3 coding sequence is TGTGCCAGCAGCCTCTCCGGGACACTACGGAACACTGAAGCTTTCTTT. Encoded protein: CASSLSGTLRNTEAFF.

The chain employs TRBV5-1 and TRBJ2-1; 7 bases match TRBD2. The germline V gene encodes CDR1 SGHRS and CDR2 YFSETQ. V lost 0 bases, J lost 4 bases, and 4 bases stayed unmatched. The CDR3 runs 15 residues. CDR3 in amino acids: CASSLVLADYNEQFF. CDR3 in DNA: TGCGCCAGCAGCTTGGTCCTAGCGGATTACAATGAGCAGTTCTTC. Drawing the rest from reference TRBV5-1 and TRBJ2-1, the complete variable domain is KAGVTQTPRYLIKTRGQQVTLSCSPISGHRSVSWYQQTPGQGLQFLFEYFSETQRNKGNFPGRFSGRQFSNSRSEMNVSTLELGDSALYLCASSLVLADYNEQFFGPGTRLTVL.

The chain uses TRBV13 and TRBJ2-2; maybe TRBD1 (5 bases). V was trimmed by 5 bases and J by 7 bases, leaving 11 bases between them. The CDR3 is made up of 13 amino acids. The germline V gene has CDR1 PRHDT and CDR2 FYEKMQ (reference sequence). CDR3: CASSRRGGGELFF. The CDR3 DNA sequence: TGTGCCAGCAGCCGTAGGGGTGGCGGGGAGCTGTTTTTT.

CDR3 nucleotide sequence: TGTGCCAGCTCACCTGGCCGGGGATGGAACAATGAGCAGTTCTTC. It codes for CASSPGRGWNNEQFF. This chain links TRBV18 with TRBJ2-1, with D possibly matching TRBD2 (5 bases). The germline V gene encodes CDR1 KGHSH and CDR2 LQKENI. V lost 3 bases, J lost 5 bases, and 14 bases lay in between. The length of the CDR3 is 15 residues. The variable domain in full, with the rest retrieved from reference TRBV18 and TRBJ2-1, is NAGVMQNPRHLVRRRGQEARLRCSPMKGHSHVYWYRQLPEEGLKFMVYLQKENIIDESGMPKERFSAEFPKEGPSILRIQQVVRGDSAAYFCASSPGRGWNNEQFFGPGTRLTVL.

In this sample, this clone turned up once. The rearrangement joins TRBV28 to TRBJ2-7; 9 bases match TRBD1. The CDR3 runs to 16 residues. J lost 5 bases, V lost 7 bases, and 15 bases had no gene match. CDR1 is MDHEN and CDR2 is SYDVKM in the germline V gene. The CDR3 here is CASTSPRGTGRDEQYF. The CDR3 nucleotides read TGTGCCAGCACCTCGCCTCGCGGGACAGGGCGGGACGAGCAGTACTTC.

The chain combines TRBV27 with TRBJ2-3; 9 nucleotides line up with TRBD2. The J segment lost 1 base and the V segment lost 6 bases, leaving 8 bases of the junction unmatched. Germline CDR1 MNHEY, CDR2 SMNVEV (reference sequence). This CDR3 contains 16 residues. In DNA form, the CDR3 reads TGTGCCAGCAGGTGGCGGGAGGGCATCCGCACAGATACGCAGTATTTT. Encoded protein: CASRWREGIRTDTQYF.

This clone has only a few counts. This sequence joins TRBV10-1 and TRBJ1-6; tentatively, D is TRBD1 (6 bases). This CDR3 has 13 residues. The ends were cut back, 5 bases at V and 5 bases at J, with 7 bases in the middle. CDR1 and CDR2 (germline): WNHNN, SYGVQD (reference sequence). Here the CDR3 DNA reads TGCGCCAGCAGTCGGACAGATAATTCACCCCTCCACTTT. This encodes CASSRTDNSPLHF.